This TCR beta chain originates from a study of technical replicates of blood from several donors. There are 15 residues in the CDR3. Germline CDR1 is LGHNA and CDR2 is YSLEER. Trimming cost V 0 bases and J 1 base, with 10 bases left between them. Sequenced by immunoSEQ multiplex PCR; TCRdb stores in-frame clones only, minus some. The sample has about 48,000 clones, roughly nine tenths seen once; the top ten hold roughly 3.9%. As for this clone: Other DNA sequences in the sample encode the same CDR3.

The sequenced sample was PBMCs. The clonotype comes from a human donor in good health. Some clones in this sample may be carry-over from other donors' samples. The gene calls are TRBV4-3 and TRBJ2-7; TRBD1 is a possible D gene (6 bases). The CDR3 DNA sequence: TGCGCCAGCAGCCAAGACCAGAGGGGGTCCTACGAGCAGTACTTC. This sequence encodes CASSQDQRGSYEQYF.